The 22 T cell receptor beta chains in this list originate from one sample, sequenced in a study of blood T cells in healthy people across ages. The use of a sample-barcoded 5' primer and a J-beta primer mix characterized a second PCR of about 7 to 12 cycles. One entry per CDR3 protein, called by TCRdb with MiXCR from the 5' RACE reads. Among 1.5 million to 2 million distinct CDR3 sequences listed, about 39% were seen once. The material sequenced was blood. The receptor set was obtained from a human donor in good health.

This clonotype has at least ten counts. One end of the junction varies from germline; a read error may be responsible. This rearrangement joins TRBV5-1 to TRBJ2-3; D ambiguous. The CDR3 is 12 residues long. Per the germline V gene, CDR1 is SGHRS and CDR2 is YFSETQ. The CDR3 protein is CASNLVGDTQYF. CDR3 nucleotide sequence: TGCGCCAGCAACTTGGTGGGGGATACGCAGTATTTT. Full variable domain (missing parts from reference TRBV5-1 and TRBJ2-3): KAGVTQTPRYLIKTRGQQVTLSCSPISGHRSVSWYQQTPGQGLQFLFEYFSETQRNKGNFPGRFSGRQFSNSRSEMNVSTLELGDSALYLCASNLVGDTQYFGPGTRLTVL.

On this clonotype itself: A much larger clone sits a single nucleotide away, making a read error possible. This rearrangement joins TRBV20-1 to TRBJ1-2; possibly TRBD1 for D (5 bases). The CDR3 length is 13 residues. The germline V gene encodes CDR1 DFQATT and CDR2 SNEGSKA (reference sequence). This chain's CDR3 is CSARDHIGVGHTF. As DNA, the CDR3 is TGCAGTGCTAGAGACCATATAGGGGTTGGCCACACCTTC.

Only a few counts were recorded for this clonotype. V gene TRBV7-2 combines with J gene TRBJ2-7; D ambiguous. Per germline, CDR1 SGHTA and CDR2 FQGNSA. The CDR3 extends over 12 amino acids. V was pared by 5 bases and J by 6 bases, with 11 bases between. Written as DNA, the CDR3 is TGTGCCAGCAGCCCCAACAGCGTCGAGCAGTACTTC. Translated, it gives CASSPNSVEQYF.

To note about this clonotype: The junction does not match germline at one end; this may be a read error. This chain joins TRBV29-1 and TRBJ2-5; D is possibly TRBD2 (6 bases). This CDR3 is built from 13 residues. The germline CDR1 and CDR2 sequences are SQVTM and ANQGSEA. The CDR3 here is CGVGQGGEETQYF. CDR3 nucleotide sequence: TGCGGCGTTGGGCAGGGCGGGGAAGAGACCCAGTACTTC.

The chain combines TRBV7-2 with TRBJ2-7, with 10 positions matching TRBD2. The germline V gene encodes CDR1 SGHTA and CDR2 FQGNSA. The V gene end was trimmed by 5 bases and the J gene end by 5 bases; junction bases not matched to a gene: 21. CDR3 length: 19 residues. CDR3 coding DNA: TGTGCCAGCAGCCCCTGGTGGAGGGAGCGGGAGGGCCCATCCCACGAGCAGTACTTC. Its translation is CASSPWWREREGPSHEQYF.

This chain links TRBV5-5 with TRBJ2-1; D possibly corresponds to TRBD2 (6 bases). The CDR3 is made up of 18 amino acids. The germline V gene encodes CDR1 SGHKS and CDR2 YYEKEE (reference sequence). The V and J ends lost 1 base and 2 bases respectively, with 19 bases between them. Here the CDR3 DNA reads TGTGCCAGCAGCTTGCTAGCGCTCGGGCCACCTACCTACAATGAGCAGTTCTTC. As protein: CASSLLALGPPTYNEQFF.

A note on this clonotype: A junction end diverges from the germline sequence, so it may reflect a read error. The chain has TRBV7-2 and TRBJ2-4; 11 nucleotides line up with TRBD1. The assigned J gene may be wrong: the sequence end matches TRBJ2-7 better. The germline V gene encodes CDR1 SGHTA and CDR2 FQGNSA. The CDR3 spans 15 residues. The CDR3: CVSSLGPGQGDEQYF. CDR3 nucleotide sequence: TGTGTCAGCAGCTTAGGACCGGGACAGGGGGACGAGCAGTACTTC.

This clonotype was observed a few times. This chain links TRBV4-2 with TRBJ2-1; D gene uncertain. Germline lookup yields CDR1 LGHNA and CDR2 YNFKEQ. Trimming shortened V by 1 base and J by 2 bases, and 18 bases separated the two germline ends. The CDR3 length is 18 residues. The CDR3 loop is CASSQVPINFNAYNEQFF. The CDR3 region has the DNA TGTGCCAGCAGCCAAGTCCCCATTAACTTCAACGCCTACAATGAGCAGTTCTTC.

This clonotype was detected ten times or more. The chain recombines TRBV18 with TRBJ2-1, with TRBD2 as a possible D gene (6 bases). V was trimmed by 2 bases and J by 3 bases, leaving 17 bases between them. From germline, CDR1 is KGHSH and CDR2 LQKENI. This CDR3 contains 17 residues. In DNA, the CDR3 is TGTGCCAGCTCACCATTGCCCACTGCGGGGATCTACAATGAGCAGTTCTTC. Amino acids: CASSPLPTAGIYNEQFF.

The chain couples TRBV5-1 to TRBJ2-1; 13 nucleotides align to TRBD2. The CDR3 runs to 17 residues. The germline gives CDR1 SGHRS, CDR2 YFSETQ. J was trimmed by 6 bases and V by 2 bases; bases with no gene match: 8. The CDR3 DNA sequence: TGCGCCAGCAGCTTAGGACTAGCGGGGGCCAGGGGCAATGAGCAGTTCTTC. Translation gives CASSLGLAGARGNEQFF.

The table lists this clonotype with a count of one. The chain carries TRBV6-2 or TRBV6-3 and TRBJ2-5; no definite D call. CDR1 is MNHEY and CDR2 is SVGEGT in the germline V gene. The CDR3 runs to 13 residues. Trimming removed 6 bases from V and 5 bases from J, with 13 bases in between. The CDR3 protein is CASSRGMGETQYF. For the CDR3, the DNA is TGTGCCAGCAGCCGTGGTATGGGGGAGACCCAGTACTTC.

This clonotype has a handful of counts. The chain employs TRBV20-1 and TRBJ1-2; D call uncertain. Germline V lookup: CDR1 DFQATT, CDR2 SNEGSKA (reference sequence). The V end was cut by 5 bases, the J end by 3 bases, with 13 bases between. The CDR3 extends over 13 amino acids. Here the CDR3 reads CSAASGTDYGYTF. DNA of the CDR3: TGCAGTGCTGCGTCAGGAACGGACTATGGCTACACCTTC.

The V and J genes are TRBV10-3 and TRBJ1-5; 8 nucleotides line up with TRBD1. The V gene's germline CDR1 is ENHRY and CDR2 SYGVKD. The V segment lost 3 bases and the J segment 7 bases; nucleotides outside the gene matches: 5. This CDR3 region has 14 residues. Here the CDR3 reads CAISDVQGVQPQHF. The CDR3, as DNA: TGTGCCATCAGTGACGTACAGGGGGTCCAGCCCCAGCATTTT.

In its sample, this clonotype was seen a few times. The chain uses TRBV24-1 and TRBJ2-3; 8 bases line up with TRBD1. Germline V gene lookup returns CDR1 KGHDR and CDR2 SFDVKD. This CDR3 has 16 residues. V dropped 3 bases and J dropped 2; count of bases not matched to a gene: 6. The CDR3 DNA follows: TGTGCCACCAGTGATCCAGGACAGGGTCCCACAGATACGCAGTATTTT. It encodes CATSDPGQGPTDTQYF.

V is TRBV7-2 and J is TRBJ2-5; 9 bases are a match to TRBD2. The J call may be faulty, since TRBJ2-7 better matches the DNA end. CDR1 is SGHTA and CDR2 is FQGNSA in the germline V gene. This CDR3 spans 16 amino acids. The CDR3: CASSLEAGGLPYEQYF. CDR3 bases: TGTGCCAGCAGCTTAGAAGCGGGGGGCCTCCCCTACGAGCAGTACTTC.

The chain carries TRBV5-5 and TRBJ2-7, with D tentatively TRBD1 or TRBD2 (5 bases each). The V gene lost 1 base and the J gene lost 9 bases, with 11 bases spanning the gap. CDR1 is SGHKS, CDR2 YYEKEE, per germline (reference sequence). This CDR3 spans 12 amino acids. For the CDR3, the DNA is TGTGCCAGCAGCTTGTTTGGGGGATGGCAGTACTTC. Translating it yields CASSLFGGWQYF.

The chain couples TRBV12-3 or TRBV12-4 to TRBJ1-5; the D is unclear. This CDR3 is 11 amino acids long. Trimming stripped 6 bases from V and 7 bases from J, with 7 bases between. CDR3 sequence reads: CASSNLQPQHF. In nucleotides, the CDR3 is TGTGCCAGCAGCAATTTGCAGCCCCAGCATTTT.

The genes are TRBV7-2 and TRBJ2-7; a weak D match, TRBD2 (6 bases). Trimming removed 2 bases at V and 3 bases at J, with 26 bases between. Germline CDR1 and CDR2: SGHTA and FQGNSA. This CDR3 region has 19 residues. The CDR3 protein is CASSLWAGRGPPGDYEQYF. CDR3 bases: TGTGCCAGCAGCTTATGGGCGGGAAGGGGACCTCCAGGTGACTACGAGCAGTACTTC.

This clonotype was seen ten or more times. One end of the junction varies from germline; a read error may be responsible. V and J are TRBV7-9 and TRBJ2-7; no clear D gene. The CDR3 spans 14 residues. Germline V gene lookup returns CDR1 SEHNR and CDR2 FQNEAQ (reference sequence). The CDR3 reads CASSLDGGTYEQYF. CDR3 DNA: TGCGCCAGCAGCTTGGATGGCGGCACCTACGAGCAGTACTTC.

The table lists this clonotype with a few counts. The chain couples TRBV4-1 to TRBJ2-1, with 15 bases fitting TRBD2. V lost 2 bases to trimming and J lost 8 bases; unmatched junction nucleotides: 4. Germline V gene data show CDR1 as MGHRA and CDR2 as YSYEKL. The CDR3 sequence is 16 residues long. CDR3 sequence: CASSQRTSGGADEQFF. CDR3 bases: TGCGCCAGCAGCCAAAGGACTAGCGGGGGGGCCGATGAGCAGTTCTTC.

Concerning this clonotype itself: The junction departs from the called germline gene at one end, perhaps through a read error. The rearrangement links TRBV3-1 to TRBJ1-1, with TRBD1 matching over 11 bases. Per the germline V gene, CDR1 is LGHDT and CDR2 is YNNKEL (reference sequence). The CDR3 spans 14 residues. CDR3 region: CAGSQGQGVSKAFF. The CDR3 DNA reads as TGTGCCGGCAGCCAGGGACAGGGGGTTTCAAAAGCTTTCTTT.

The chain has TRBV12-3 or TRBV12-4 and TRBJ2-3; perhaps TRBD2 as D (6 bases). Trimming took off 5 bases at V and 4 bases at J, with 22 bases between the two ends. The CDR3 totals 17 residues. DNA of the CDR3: TGTGCCAGCAGTGGTACCCCGGGACTGTCGCGTGCAGATACGCAGTATTTT. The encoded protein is CASSGTPGLSRADTQYF.